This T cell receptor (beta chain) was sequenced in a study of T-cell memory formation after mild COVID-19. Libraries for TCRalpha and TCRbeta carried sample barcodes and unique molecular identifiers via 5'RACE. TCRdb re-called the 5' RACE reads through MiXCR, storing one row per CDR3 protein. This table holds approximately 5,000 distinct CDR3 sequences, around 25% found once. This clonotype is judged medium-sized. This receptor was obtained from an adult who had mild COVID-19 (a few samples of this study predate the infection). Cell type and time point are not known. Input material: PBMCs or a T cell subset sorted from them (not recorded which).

In DNA form, the CDR3 reads TGTGCCAGCAGTTACTCGATCACGATCCGATACAATGAGCAGTTCTTC. Translated: CASSYSITIRYNEQFF. The J gene is TRBJ2-1, the V gene TRBV6-5; D not certain. The CDR3 sequence is 16 residues long. Trimming removed 0 bases at V and 4 bases at J, with 13 bases between. Per germline, CDR1 MNHEY and CDR2 SVGAGI.